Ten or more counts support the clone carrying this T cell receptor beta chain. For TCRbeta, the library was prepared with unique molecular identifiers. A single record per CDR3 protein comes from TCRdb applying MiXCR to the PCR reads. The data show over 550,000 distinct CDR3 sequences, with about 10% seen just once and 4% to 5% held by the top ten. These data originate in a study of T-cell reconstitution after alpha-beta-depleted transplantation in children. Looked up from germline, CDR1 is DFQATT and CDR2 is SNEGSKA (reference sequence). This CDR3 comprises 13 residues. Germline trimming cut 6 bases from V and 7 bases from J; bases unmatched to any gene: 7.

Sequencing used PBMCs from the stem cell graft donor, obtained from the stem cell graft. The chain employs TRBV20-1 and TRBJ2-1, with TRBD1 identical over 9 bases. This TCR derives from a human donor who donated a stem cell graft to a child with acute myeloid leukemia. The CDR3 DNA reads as TGCAGTGCCCCGGGACAGGGCTCGAATGAGCAGTTCTTC. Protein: CSAPGQGSNEQFF.